This passage covers 10 T cell receptor beta chains from one sample sequenced in a study of blood T cell repertoires in COVID-19. TCRdb's table, derived via immunoSEQ multiplex PCR, lists solely in-frame clones and lacks some. The table includes about 160,000 clones, around 93% detected once. Material for sequencing was peripheral blood. The receptor set was obtained from a woman in her fifties or sixties with acute or convalescent COVID-19.

This chain links TRBV6-1 with TRBJ2-3, with 7 bases aligning to TRBD1. Germline trimming cut 4 bases from V and 0 bases from J; bases unmatched to any gene: 10. The CDR3 contains 17 residues. Germline CDR1 reads MNHNS; CDR2 reads SASEGT. CDR3 residues: CASSVSIGGFSTDTQYF. The CDR3 DNA follows: TGTGCCAGCAGTGTTTCAATAGGGGGCTTTAGCACAGATACGCAGTATTTT.

The chain has TRBV9 and TRBJ1-1; 9 bases align to TRBD1. The ends lost 3 bases at V and 0 bases at J; junction bases unmatched: 9. The CDR3 is made up of 17 amino acids. Germline V gives CDR1 SGDLS, CDR2 YYNGEE. The CDR3 sequence: CASSAAGQGSMNTEAFF. Written as DNA, the CDR3 is TGTGCCAGCAGCGCCGCGGGACAGGGATCGATGAACACTGAAGCTTTCTTT.

This rearrangement joins TRBV4-1 to TRBJ1-2; the D gene is possibly TRBD1 (5 bases). Germline V lookup: CDR1 MGHRA, CDR2 YSYEKL. CDR3 size: 14 residues. Trimming took off 1 base at V and 3 bases at J, with 9 bases between the two ends. CDR3 sequence reads: CASSQVGADYGYTF. CDR3 DNA sequence: TGCGCCAGCAGCCAAGTAGGGGCGGACTATGGCTACACCTTC.

The J gene is TRBJ2-7, the V gene TRBV27; TRBD1 might be the D (5 bases). The length of the CDR3 is 14 residues. CDR1 is MNHEY, CDR2 SMNVEV, per germline (reference sequence). Trimming shortened V by 0 bases and J by 1 base, and 7 bases separated the two germline ends. CDR3 coding DNA: TGTGCCAGCAGTTTATCTTCAGGGTCCTACGAGCAGTACTTC. Translated, it gives CASSLSSGSYEQYF.

The chain couples TRBV30 to TRBJ1-2; 7 bases fit TRBD1. There are 12 residues in the CDR3. Germline CDR1 is GTSNPN and CDR2 is SVGIG (reference sequence). The V and J ends lost 6 bases and 6 bases, in that order; junction bases with no gene match: 7. CDR3 in DNA: TGTGCCTGTGAAGGGGGCTGGAATGGCTACACCTTC. It translates to CACEGGWNGYTF.

This sequence joins TRBV2 and TRBJ1-1, with 7 bases that match TRBD1. Trimming removed 3 bases from V and 1 base from J; junction bases left unmatched: 5. This CDR3 contains 15 residues. Germline lookup yields CDR1 SNHLY and CDR2 FYNNEI. CDR3 DNA: TGTGCCAGCAGTGACAGGGGGTTGAGGAACACTGAAGCTTTCTTT. The encoded protein is CASSDRGLRNTEAFF. Variable domain in full (rest from reference TRBV2 and TRBJ1-1): EPEVTQTPSHQVTQMGQEVILRCVPISNHLYFYWYRQILGQKVEFLVSFYNNEISEKSEIFDDQFSVERPDGSNFTLKIRSTKLEDSAMYFCASSDRGLRNTEAFFGQGTRLTVV.

This clone showed up just once. This chain uses TRBV10-2 with TRBJ1-2, with 7 bases fitting TRBD1. CDR3 size: 13 residues. V was pared by 4 bases and J by 5 bases, with 4 bases of the junction left unmatched. The germline gives CDR1 WSHSY, CDR2 SAAADI. CDR3 residues: CASSGRQGYGYTF. The DNA for the CDR3 is TGCGCCAGCAGTGGAAGACAGGGATATGGCTACACCTTC.

The V call is TRBV4-1, the J call TRBJ1-4; D possibly corresponds to TRBD1 (5 bases). The V end was cut by 2 bases, the J end by 12 bases, with 10 bases between. Germline assignment: CDR1 MGHRA and CDR2 YSYEKL. The CDR3 consists of 12 residues. The CDR3 sequence: CASSQLDRELFF. DNA for the CDR3: TGCGCCAGCAGCCAATTAGACAGAGAACTGTTTTTT.

The rearrangement links TRBV3-1 (or the pseudogene TRBV3-2) to TRBJ2-7; D is perhaps TRBD2 (6 bases). V lost 1 base to trimming and J lost 2 bases, with 12 bases between them. CDR1 LGHDT and CDR2 YNNKEL come from the germline V gene (reference sequence). The CDR3 extends over 15 amino acids. CDR3: CASSQGLGGTYEQYF. The CDR3 region has the DNA TGTGCCAGCAGCCAAGGTCTCGGCGGGACCTACGAGCAGTACTTC.

V usage is TRBV10-3 and J usage is TRBJ1-5, with TRBD1 matching over 11 bases. This CDR3 spans 15 amino acids. The germline V gene encodes CDR1 ENHRY and CDR2 SYGVKD. V trimming: 6 bases; J trimming: 4 bases; junction bases outside the gene matches: 5. CDR3 bases: TGTGCCATCAGGGAGGGACAGGGGGTAAATCAGCCCCAGCATTTT. Protein product: CAIREGQGVNQPQHF.